These 24 T cell receptor beta chains originate from one sample sequenced in a study of human T cells and chemical hapten exposure. RNA extraction used unfractionated whole blood as the source of total RNA. TCRdb re-called the 5' RACE reads through MiXCR, storing one row per CDR3 protein. The top ten clones hold around 2.8% of a sample with about 120,000 distinct CDR3 sequences, around a fifth of them seen once. The receptor set was obtained from a human donor in good health.

V and J are TRBV5-1 and TRBJ2-3, with 9 bases that match TRBD2. CDR3 length: 13 amino acids. Trimming cost V 4 bases and J 6 bases; bases outside gene matches: 3. Germline-derived CDR1 and CDR2 are SGHRS and YFSETQ. The CDR3: CASSVGLADTQYF. CDR3 DNA: TGCGCCAGCAGCGTCGGACTAGCGGATACGCAGTATTTT. The full variable domain, its missing parts supplied by reference TRBV5-1 and TRBJ2-3, is KAGVTQTPRYLIKTRGQQVTLSCSPISGHRSVSWYQQTPGQGLQFLFEYFSETQRNKGNFPGRFSGRQFSNSRSEMNVSTLELGDSALYLCASSVGLADTQYFGPGTRLTVL.

This clonotype turned up a few times. CDR3 amino acids: CATSDGSVAGNTIYF. In DNA form, the CDR3 reads TGTGCCACCAGTGATGGATCGGTAGCTGGAAACACCATATATTTT. The V call is TRBV24-1, the J call TRBJ1-3; no clear D. The CDR3 has 15 amino acids. Germline CDR1 reads KGHDR; CDR2 reads SFDVKD. V lost 3 bases and J lost 2, with 10 bases in between.

V and J are TRBV6-5 and TRBJ1-6, with D maybe TRBD1 (5 bases). Germline CDR1 is MNHEY and CDR2 is SVGAGI. Trimming took 6 bases from V and 11 from J, leaving 11 bases between them. The CDR3 loop spans 12 amino acids. This CDR3 reads CASRLGVTPLHF. CDR3 nucleotide sequence: TGTGCCAGCAGACTAGGGGTGACACCCCTCCACTTT.

This sequence joins TRBV29-1 and TRBJ2-1, with 7 bases aligning to TRBD2. J was trimmed by 2 bases and V by 3 bases; bases with no gene match: 13. The germline gives CDR1 SQVTM, CDR2 ANQGSEA. This CDR3 contains 17 residues. CDR3 sequence: CSVDIERLAGTYNEQFF. CDR3 DNA: TGCAGCGTTGATATCGAGAGATTAGCGGGTACCTACAATGAGCAGTTCTTC.

The genes are TRBV15 and TRBJ1-1, with 7 bases aligning to TRBD1. V lost 0 bases and J lost 11; bases outside the gene matches: 12. CDR3 length equals 15 residues. Per the germline V gene, CDR1 is LNHNV and CDR2 is YYDKDF (reference sequence). In nucleotides, the CDR3 is TGTGCCACCAGCAGAGATGGTTCAGGGGGAAGACCGGCTTTCTTT. Translated, it gives CATSRDGSGGRPAFF.

This chain uses TRBV7-8 with TRBJ2-5; a weak D match, TRBD2 (5 bases). With 4 bases removed from V and 3 bases from J, the gap between germline ends came to 18 bases. Germline CDR1 is SGHVS and CDR2 is FQNEAQ. The CDR3 spans 16 residues. In DNA form, the CDR3 reads TGTGCCAGCAGCTCTCCCGGGGAGCCGGGGAAAGAGACCCAGTACTTC. Protein product: CASSSPGEPGKETQYF.

The gene calls are TRBV27 and TRBJ2-2; 13 bases map to TRBD2. The CDR3 has 18 amino acids. V lost 5 bases to trimming and J lost 3 bases; unmatched junction nucleotides: 9. Germline V gives CDR1 MNHEY, CDR2 SMNVEV (reference sequence). The CDR3 reads CASSPGLAGVSHTGELFF. DNA of the CDR3: TGTGCCAGCAGTCCAGGACTAGCGGGAGTGTCACACACCGGGGAGCTGTTTTTT.

The J gene is TRBJ2-5, the V gene TRBV5-1; 7 bases line up with TRBD1. The CDR3 runs to 14 residues. The germline V gene has CDR1 SGHRS and CDR2 YFSETQ. Trimming at V came to 4 bases and at J to 3 bases, leaving 6 bases not matched to a gene. This CDR3 reads CASSDRTGKETQYF. The CDR3 nucleotides are TGCGCCAGCAGCGATCGGACAGGAAAAGAGACCCAGTACTTC.

This chain uses TRBV10-2 with TRBJ1-1; 11 nucleotides match TRBD1. This CDR3 contains 12 residues. The trim removed 5 bases at V and 12 bases at J, leaving 5 bases unmatched. The V gene's germline CDR1 is WSHSY and CDR2 SAAADI. CDR3 DNA: TGCGCCAGCAGTCGGGACAGGGGGGAAACTTTCTTT. Its translation is CASSRDRGETFF.

J is TRBJ2-4 and V is TRBV13, with 7 bases matching TRBD2. The V gene end was trimmed by 4 bases and the J gene end by 0 bases; junction bases not matched to a gene: 9. Germline CDR1 reads PRHDT; CDR2 reads FYEKMQ (reference sequence). This CDR3 comprises 17 residues. The CDR3 loop reads CASSSWGGAQAKNIQYF. CDR3 bases: TGTGCCAGCAGCTCCTGGGGGGGAGCACAAGCCAAAAACATTCAGTACTTC.

This clonotype appeared a few times. The chain has TRBV13 and TRBJ2-3, with 10 bases aligning to TRBD2. The CDR3 is 17 residues long. V lost 5 bases to trimming and J lost 5 bases; unmatched junction nucleotides: 13. Germline lookup yields CDR1 PRHDT and CDR2 FYEKMQ (reference sequence). The CDR3 nucleotides are TGTGCCAGCAGCCCTAACCCTGGGAGCGGGAGGGAAGATACGCAGTATTTT. Protein sequence: CASSPNPGSGREDTQYF.

The chain uses TRBV4-1 and TRBJ1-1; D gene ambiguous. Germline assignment: CDR1 MGHRA and CDR2 YSYEKL. The CDR3 has 16 residues. The V gene lost 0 bases and the J gene lost 0 bases, with 11 bases spanning the gap. The CDR3 sequence is CASSQDNGLLNTEAFF. The CDR3 DNA reads as TGCGCCAGCAGCCAAGATAATGGCCTTTTGAACACTGAAGCTTTCTTT.

The V call is TRBV2, the J call TRBJ2-1, with 8 bases aligning to TRBD2. V lost 10 bases and J lost 8; bases outside the gene matches: 7. In germline, CDR1 is SNHLY, CDR2 FYNNEI. The CDR3 is made up of 12 amino acids. DNA for the CDR3: TGTGCCACCGGGACTAGAATGGATGAGCAGTTCTTC. Translated, it gives CATGTRMDEQFF. Looking up the rest from reference TRBV2 and TRBJ2-1 gives the full variable domain: EPEVTQTPSHQVTQMGQEVILRCVPISNHLYFYWYRQILGQKVEFLVSFYNNEISEKSEIFDDQFSVERPDGSNFTLKIRSTKLEDSAMYFCATGTRMDEQFFGPGTRLTVL.

This clonotype was detected a few times. This chain connects TRBV10-1 to TRBJ2-2, with a tentative D call TRBD2 (6 bases). The CDR3 length is 14 residues. The V end was cut by 4 bases, the J end by 6 bases, with 12 bases between. Germline CDR1 WNHNN, CDR2 SYGVQD (reference sequence). The CDR3: CASSGTSRAGELFF. CDR3 coding DNA: TGCGCCAGCAGTGGTACTAGCAGGGCCGGGGAGCTGTTTTTT.

This clonotype was detected many times. This chain joins TRBV28 and TRBJ2-2, with D possibly TRBD1 on 6 matching bases. V was shortened by 5 bases and J by 5 bases, with 15 bases between the two germline ends. The CDR3 spans 15 residues. Germline V gene lookup returns CDR1 MDHEN and CDR2 SYDVKM. The CDR3 nucleotides are TGTGCCAGCAGTCCCCCCGGACAGAGGACCGGGGAGCTGTTTTTT. This translates into CASSPPGQRTGELFF.

CDR3 DNA sequence: TGTGCCAGCAGTGAGACGGTCTCCTACGAGCAGTACTTC. This encodes CASSETVSYEQYF. V is TRBV28 and J is TRBJ2-7; no clear D gene. The V gene lost 5 bases and the J gene lost 0 bases, with 8 bases spanning the gap. Germline CDR1 is MDHEN and CDR2 is SYDVKM. The CDR3 is 13 amino acids.

In its sample, this clonotype was seen a few times. The gene calls are TRBV10-1 and TRBJ1-4; D not certain. V was clipped by 5 bases and J by 0 bases, with 7 bases between them. This CDR3 comprises 14 residues. Germline loops: CDR1 WNHNN, CDR2 SYGVQD (reference sequence). The CDR3 sequence is CASSLPTTNEKLFF. The CDR3 DNA sequence: TGCGCCAGCAGTCTACCTACAACTAATGAAAAACTGTTTTTT.

The chain employs TRBV12-3 or TRBV12-4 and TRBJ2-5; maybe TRBD2 (6 bases). The V end was cut by 1 base, the J end by 5 bases, with 11 bases between. The CDR3 runs to 14 residues. This chain's CDR3 is CASSLDGRGETQYF. CDR3 in DNA: TGTGCCAGCAGTTTAGACGGGAGAGGGGAGACCCAGTACTTC.

This clonotype showed up many times. The rearrangement uses TRBV5-1 and TRBJ2-7, with 8 nucleotides matching TRBD2. With 3 bases clipped from V and 1 base from J, the junction kept 9 bases outside the gene matches. This CDR3 contains 16 residues. Looked up from germline, CDR1 is SGHRS and CDR2 is YFSETQ. The CDR3 DNA follows: TGCGCCAGCAGCTCCCCGGGGGGGGCGCGTTCCTACGAGCAGTACTTC. Translating gives CASSSPGGARSYEQYF.

The CDR3 loop is CASSLATLNSLPRYF. In DNA form, the CDR3 reads TGCGCCAGCAGCTTGGCCACCCTTAACAGCCTGCCTAGGTACTTC. This chain joins TRBV5-1 and TRBJ2-7, with D unclear. V was cut by 0 bases and J by 12 bases, with 22 bases left in between. Looked up from germline, CDR1 is SGHRS and CDR2 is YFSETQ. This CDR3 has 15 amino acids.

The rearrangement links TRBV7-2 to TRBJ2-3; tentative D call: TRBD2 (6 bases). Germline V gene data show CDR1 as SGHTA and CDR2 as FQGNSA. With 0 bases removed from V and 2 bases from J, the gap between germline ends came to 12 bases. This CDR3 region has 16 residues. The CDR3 DNA sequence: TGTGCCAGCAGCTTAGCTGTTAGCGGCCCCACAGATACGCAGTATTTT. This encodes CASSLAVSGPTDTQYF.

The V call is TRBV10-3, the J call TRBJ1-2, with unresolved D. With 7 bases removed from V and 2 bases from J, the gap between germline ends came to 11 bases. Germline V gives CDR1 ENHRY, CDR2 SYGVKD. CDR3 length: 13 amino acids. CDR3 DNA: TGTGCCATCAAAACCAGCCAGAACTATGGCTACACCTTC. Translation: CAIKTSQNYGYTF.

The rearrangement links TRBV7-6 to TRBJ2-1; TRBD2 matches at 11 bases. Germline CDR1 and CDR2: SGHVS and FNYEAQ. Unmatched junction bases numbered 9, after V lost 0 bases and J lost 5 bases. This CDR3 has 18 residues. CDR3 nucleotides: TGTGCCAGCAGCTTAGCAGGAAGGGCTAGCGGGAGGAACAATGAGCAGTTCTTC. This translates into CASSLAGRASGRNNEQFF.

The rearrangement uses TRBV29-1 and TRBJ2-1, with D hard to call. The V gene lost 3 bases and the J gene lost 3 bases, with 9 bases spanning the gap. This CDR3 is 13 amino acids long. Germline CDR1 and CDR2: SQVTM and ANQGSEA. In nucleotides, the CDR3 is TGCAGCGTTGAGAGATTAAACTACAATGAGCAGTTCTTC. The encoded protein is CSVERLNYNEQFF.